What follows is one TCR beta chain and its context. Its specificity is unknown. TCRdb recomputed calls from the 5' RACE reads with MiXCR, one row per CDR3 protein. This table holds 690,000 or so distinct CDR3 sequences, about 9.4% found once. The germline V gene encodes CDR1 DFQATT and CDR2 SNEGSKA (reference sequence). With 0 bases removed from V and 6 bases from J, the gap between germline ends came to 15 bases. There are 15 residues in the CDR3. The sample comes from a study of identical twins. General study results and limits: Compared with unrelated sharing, twin-shared out-of-frame alpha sequences had more low-probability sequences.

The same specimen was also included in a second study, on yellow fever vaccine responses in identical twins.

V and J are TRBV20-1 and TRBJ2-1; D is unresolved. Sequencing was performed on PBMCs. This sequence originates from a woman aged 18-30 years in good health. CDR3 loop: CSARDIKAVFNEQFF. CDR3 sequence (DNA): TGCAGTGCTAGAGATATAAAGGCGGTATTCAATGAGCAGTTCTTC.